The rows below give T cell receptor beta chains drawn from one sample of a study of immune evolution from preneoplasia to lung adenocarcinoma. Measured with immunoSEQ multiplex PCR; TCRdb has only the in-frame clones, and not every one. Among over 4,000 clones listed, approximately 72% were seen once. Sequences were obtained from FFPE minimally invasive lung adenocarcinoma tissue. All receptors derive from a person aged 65 to 85 with lung adenocarcinoma. The CDR3 runs from the conserved cysteine through the conserved F or W. The D gene is left open where the match is weak. Clone size is shown for a subset of rows, as once, few, many or a class of expanded clone.

CDR3nt,CDR3aa,d_gene,j_gene,v_gene,abundance
TGTGCCAGCGATGAAAGGTCGGGCGGGGAGCTGTTTTTT,CASDERSGGELFF,.,TRBJ2-2,TRBV2,.
TGTGCCAGCAGCCACACGGGGGACCAAGAGACCCAGTACTTC,CASSHTGDQETQYF,.,TRBJ2-5,TRBV5-4,.
TGCGCCAGCTATGACTCGGGGGCCAACGTCCTGACTTTC,CASYDSGANVLTF,.,TRBJ2-6,TRBV5-1,large
TGTGCCAGCAGTTCTCTGGACAGATACAATGAGCAGTTCTTC,CASSSLDRYNEQFF,.,TRBJ2-1,TRBV6-6,few
TGTGCCAGTAGTATAAACGCCAACACTGAAGCTTTCTTT,CASSINANTEAFF,.,TRBJ1-1,TRBV19,.
TGTGCCAGCAGCGTGGGGATCGGGGGCCGAACCTCTGGAAACACCATATATTTT,CASSVGIGGRTSGNTIYF,.,TRBJ1-3,TRBV9,.
TGTGCCAGCAGGCAAAGACAGGGTGTGGAAGAGACCCAGTACTTC,CASRQRQGVEETQYF,TRBD1,TRBJ2-5,TRBV5-4,large
TGCGCCAGCAGCCCTACTTACACCGGGGAGCTGTTTTTT,CASSPTYTGELFF,.,TRBJ2-2,TRBV5-1,.
TGCGCCAGCAGCCAAGATAGCGGGACTTCCTACGGGCAGTACTTC,CASSQDSGTSYGQYF,TRBD2,TRBJ2-7,TRBV4-3,.
TGTGCCTGGAGTGTAGTATCAGCCTACACAGATACGCAGTATTTT,CAWSVVSAYTDTQYF,.,TRBJ2-3,TRBV30,.
TGTGCCTGGAGGGGTCTCGGGACAGGGAGTGGCTACACCTTC,CAWRGLGTGSGYTF,TRBD1,TRBJ1-2,TRBV30,.
TGTGCCAGCAGCTTAGGAACTAGCGGCAGCACAGATACGCAGTATTTT,CASSLGTSGSTDTQYF,TRBD2,TRBJ2-3,TRBV7-2,.
TGTGCCAGCAAAGGGGAAGGGACCTACAATGAGCAGTTCTTC,CASKGEGTYNEQFF,.,TRBJ2-1,TRBV7-9,few
TGTGCCAGCAGCGAGGGACTAGCAGAAACCTACGAGCAGTACTTC,CASSEGLAETYEQYF,TRBD2,TRBJ2-7,TRBV9,.
TGTGCCAGCTCACCAAACCCCGGCGATGAAAAACTGTTTTTT,CASSPNPGDEKLFF,.,TRBJ1-4,TRBV18,.
TGTGTCAGCAGCCAGGGATCCAGAGATTCACCCCTCCACTTT,CVSSQGSRDSPLHF,.,TRBJ1-6,TRBV4-2,.
TGTGCCAGCTCACAGGGCTACGAGCAGTACTTC,CASSQGYEQYF,.,TRBJ2-7,TRBV18,.
TGTGCCAGCAGTGACTCGCCGGGACAGGGCAGTGAGCAGTTCTTC,CASSDSPGQGSEQFF,TRBD1,TRBJ2-1,TRBV6-4,.
TGTGCCAGTAGCCGGGGGGAGGGATCCTACGAGCAGTACTTC,CASSRGEGSYEQYF,TRBD2,TRBJ2-7,TRBV19,once
TGCGCCAGCAGCCAACAAAGGACCGGGAGGTATACGCAGTATTTT,CASSQQRTGRYTQYF,TRBD2,TRBJ2-3,TRBV4-3,.
TGTGCCAGCAGGCGGGACAGTGAAGCTTTCTTT,CASRRDSEAFF,TRBD1,TRBJ1-1,TRBV6-5,.
TGTGCCAGCTCACCCGGCTCAGACTATGGCTACACCTTC,CASSPGSDYGYTF,.,TRBJ1-2,TRBV18,.
TGTGCCAGCAGCTTCGGGACTCAGAAAGAGACCCAGTACTTC,CASSFGTQKETQYF,.,TRBJ2-5,TRBV5-4,.
TGTGCCAGCTCACCTTTGGATGCGGGGGAAGGCGAGCAGTACTTC,CASSPLDAGEGEQYF,TRBD2,TRBJ2-7,TRBV18,few
TGCGCCAGCAGCTTGCTAGGGTACACCGGGGAGCTGTTTTTT,CASSLLGYTGELFF,.,TRBJ2-2,TRBV5-1,.
TGTGCCAGCAGCGTATGGGGGGCTGAAGACGAGCAGTTCTTC,CASSVWGAEDEQFF,.,TRBJ2-1,TRBV9,.
TGCGCCAGCAGTGAACGGTTCGGCACTGAAGCTTTCTTT,CASSERFGTEAFF,.,TRBJ1-1,TRBV10-1,.
TGCGCCAGCAGCCCGCCTGGAGGTCGCTACGAGCAGTACTTC,CASSPPGGRYEQYF,.,TRBJ2-7,TRBV5-1,.
TGCGCCAGCAGCCGAACGGGGGGCGTGGCCTACAATGAGCAGTTCTTC,CASSRTGGVAYNEQFF,.,TRBJ2-1,TRBV5-1,.
TGTGCCAGCAGCTTCGGGATCTCGGAGCTGTTTTTT,CASSFGISELFF,.,TRBJ2-2,TRBV11-2,once
TGCGCCAGCAGCTTGAGCCAGGGCCTATCCTACAATGAGCAGTTCTTC,CASSLSQGLSYNEQFF,.,TRBJ2-1,TRBV5-1,.
TGTGCCAGCAGTTTATCCAGAGATACGCAGTATTTT,CASSLSRDTQYF,.,TRBJ2-3,TRBV28,once
TGTGCCTGGAGTCTAGGGGGAACAGATACGCAGTATTTT,CAWSLGGTDTQYF,.,TRBJ2-3,TRBV30,.
TGTGCCAGCAGTTTAACAGGGTGGACGAGCTACACCTTC,CASSLTGWTSYTF,.,TRBJ1-2,TRBV28,.
TGTGCCAGATGCCCGGGACTAGCGGGACTCGAGCAGTACTTC,CARCPGLAGLEQYF,.,TRBJ2-7,TRBV21-1,.
TGTGCCAGCAGCATCCGGGGCTACGAGCAGTACTTC,CASSIRGYEQYF,.,TRBJ2-7,TRBV7-9,.
TGTGCCAGCAGCCGTTTCGGTGGGTCCGTCCTCAATGAGCAGTTCTTC,CASSRFGGSVLNEQFF,.,TRBJ2-1,TRBV7-9,.
TGTGCCAGCAGTGAACAGGGAAGTGCTAATTCACCCCTCCACTTT,CASSEQGSANSPLHF,.,TRBJ1-6,TRBV6-4,.
TGTGCCAGCAGTGAAGGACCCCTCCCTAGCTATGGCTACACCTTC,CASSEGPLPSYGYTF,.,TRBJ1-2,TRBV6-1,.
TGTGCCAGCAGTTCCTGGGCGGGAGGGCCGGCAGATACGCAGTATTTT,CASSSWAGGPADTQYF,TRBD2,TRBJ2-3,TRBV27,.
TGCGCCAGCAGCTTGGTCACAGGGTCCCCTCTTGAAGCTTTCTTT,CASSLVTGSPLEAFF,.,TRBJ1-1,TRBV5-1,.
TGTGCCACCCAGACTAGCGGGAACACCGGGGAGCTGTTTTTT,CATQTSGNTGELFF,TRBD2,TRBJ2-2,TRBV7-2,.
TGTGCCAGCAGTAGACCCGGGGACAGGGGCGGGGAGCTGTTTTTT,CASSRPGDRGGELFF,TRBD1,TRBJ2-2,TRBV6-6,.
TGTGCCAGCAGCCTCGAACAGGAGGGGCAGTACTTC,CASSLEQEGQYF,.,TRBJ2-7,TRBV5-6,few
TGTGCCAGCAGTGACATTGGTGGTAAAACCTACGAGCAGTACTTC,CASSDIGGKTYEQYF,.,TRBJ2-7,TRBV2,.
TGTGCCAGCAGTGTTGGGACTAGCGGTTACAATGAGCAGTTCTTC,CASSVGTSGYNEQFF,TRBD2,TRBJ2-1,TRBV6-1,.
TGTGCCAGCAGCTCGAGGGATAACTATGGCTACACCTTC,CASSSRDNYGYTF,.,TRBJ1-2,TRBV5-5,few
TGTGCCAGCTCACCACAGGGATCCAGCACAGATACGCAGTATTTT,CASSPQGSSTDTQYF,.,TRBJ2-3,TRBV18,.
TGCAGCGTTGGGGACGGGTCCTACGAGCAGTACTTC,CSVGDGSYEQYF,.,TRBJ2-7,TRBV29-1,few
TGTGCCAGCAGTGAAAGCGGACCCTACGTTGGCTACACCTTC,CASSESGPYVGYTF,.,TRBJ1-2,TRBV6-1,once
TGTGCCAGCAGCTTTAGCGAATCTGGGGCCAACGTCCTGACTTTC,CASSFSESGANVLTF,.,TRBJ2-6,TRBV7-2,.
TGTGCCAGCAGCGCCTCGGTAGGGGCGTCCTACAATGAGCAGTTCTTC,CASSASVGASYNEQFF,.,TRBJ2-1,TRBV9,.